Shown below are 18 T cell receptor beta chains from a single sample sequenced in a study of cytomegalovirus exposure and HLA in healthy donors. Vbeta (60) and Jbeta (13) primers were used in the PCR. Assay: immunoSEQ multiplex PCR; the TCRdb copy retains only in-frame clones and omits some. The sample shows roughly 250,000 clones, approximately 84% of them seen only once. The sequenced sample consisted of PBMCs. These receptor sequences come from a woman aged 40-49 years in good health and CMV-seropositive.

J is TRBJ2-1 and V is TRBV15; TRBD1 is a possible D gene (5 bases). The CDR3 totals 16 residues. The germline CDR1 and CDR2 sequences are LNHNV and YYDKDF (reference sequence). Trimming took 0 bases from V and 0 from J, leaving 9 bases between them. CDR3 residues: CATSRDYQGSYNEQFF. In nucleotides, the CDR3 is TGTGCCACCAGCAGAGATTACCAGGGCTCCTACAATGAGCAGTTCTTC. Looking up the rest from reference TRBV15 and TRBJ2-1 gives the full variable domain: DAMVIQNPRYQVTQFGKPVTLSCSQTLNHNVMYWYQQKSSQAPKLLFHYYDKDFNNEADTPDNFQSRRPNTSFCFLDIRSPGLGDTAMYLCATSRDYQGSYNEQFFGPGTRLTVL.

The chain links TRBV18 to TRBJ1-4; 7 nucleotides match TRBD1. V lost 5 bases to trimming and J lost 6 bases; unmatched junction nucleotides: 3. Per germline, CDR1 KGHSH and CDR2 LQKENI. This CDR3 spans 13 amino acids. Here the CDR3 reads CASSSGGHEKLFF. The CDR3 nucleotides read TGTGCCAGCTCATCAGGGGGGCATGAAAAACTGTTTTTT.

The chain combines TRBV19 with TRBJ1-4, with D possibly TRBD1 on 5 matching bases. The V gene's germline CDR1 is LNHDA and CDR2 SQIVND (reference sequence). The CDR3 contains 14 residues. V lost 4 bases and J 4 bases, leaving 10 bases between the germline ends. CDR3 sequence reads: CASSTQGGNEKLFF. Here the CDR3 DNA reads TGTGCCAGTAGTACCCAGGGTGGTAATGAAAAACTGTTTTTT.

There are a few counts of this clone. This chain links TRBV27 with TRBJ1-2; a weak D match, TRBD1 (5 bases). V was cut by 11 bases and J by 5 bases, with 18 bases left in between. CDR1 and CDR2 (germline): MNHEY, SMNVEV (reference sequence). CDR3 length equals 13 residues. DNA for the CDR3: TGTGCCGCCCCCCCAGGGCAGGCGTATGGCTACACCTTC. Protein product: CAAPPGQAYGYTF.

V gene TRBV6-1 combines with J gene TRBJ2-7; 7 nucleotides match TRBD2. Germline loops: CDR1 MNHNS, CDR2 SASEGT. The V segment lost 3 bases and the J segment 3 bases; nucleotides outside the gene matches: 5. The CDR3 has 14 amino acids. In nucleotides, the CDR3 is TGTGCCAGCAGTGATCGGAGCGGGAACTACGAGCAGTACTTC. Residues: CASSDRSGNYEQYF.

In this sample, this clone turned up once. For the CDR3, the DNA is TGTGCCAGCAGCGGGTTGAGCAGGGCCGCAGATACGCAGTATTTT. Translating it yields CASSGLSRAADTQYF. This chain joins TRBV9 and TRBJ2-3; possibly TRBD1 for D (5 bases). Germline loops: CDR1 SGDLS, CDR2 YYNGEE. The CDR3 sequence is 15 residues long. With 3 bases removed from V and 4 bases from J, the gap between germline ends came to 15 bases.

The V and J genes are TRBV6-5 and TRBJ2-5, with 11 bases fitting TRBD2. With 0 bases clipped from V and 3 bases from J, the junction kept 3 bases outside the gene matches. CDR3 length equals 16 residues. Germline loops: CDR1 MNHEY, CDR2 SVGAGI. The CDR3 loop reads CASSYSTGLAEETQYF. The CDR3, as DNA: TGTGCCAGCAGTTACTCGACGGGACTAGCGGAAGAGACCCAGTACTTC.

The chain uses TRBV5-1 and TRBJ1-1; D call uncertain. Trimming removed 3 bases from V and 1 base from J, with 13 bases in between. The CDR3 length is 15 residues. Germline CDR1 SGHRS, CDR2 YFSETQ. The CDR3 loop is CASSSPGYGNTEAFF. The CDR3 DNA sequence: TGCGCCAGCAGCTCACCAGGTTATGGGAACACTGAAGCTTTCTTT.

This chain connects TRBV7-6 to TRBJ2-5; a weak D match, TRBD1 (6 bases). There are 14 residues in the CDR3. Germline V gene data show CDR1 as SGHVS and CDR2 as FNYEAQ. Trimming removed 2 bases at V and 7 bases at J, with 14 bases between. The CDR3 loop is CASSLLQGLGTQYF. CDR3 nucleotides: TGTGCCAGCAGCTTACTACAGGGATTAGGGACCCAGTACTTC.

This clone came up a few times. The chain couples TRBV6-5 to TRBJ2-5, with 10 bases fitting TRBD1. This CDR3 contains 15 residues. J was trimmed by 5 bases and V by 0 bases; bases with no gene match: 3. CDR1 and CDR2 from the germline V gene are MNHEY and SVGAGI. CDR3 DNA: TGTGCCAGCAGTTACTCGACAGGGGGCGCGGAGACCCAGTACTTC. Translated, it gives CASSYSTGGAETQYF.

This clone was recorded only once. The chain links TRBV7-6 to TRBJ1-5; D remains unclear. The CDR3 has 13 residues. The germline CDR1 and CDR2 sequences are SGHVS and FNYEAQ. V lost 5 bases and J lost 3, with 8 bases in between. CDR3 sequence (DNA): TGTGCCAGCAGCCCCGACATCAATCAGCCCCAGCATTTT. It encodes CASSPDINQPQHF. Filled out from reference TRBV7-6 and TRBJ1-5, the complete variable domain reads GAGVSQSPRYKVTKRGQDVALRCDPISGHVSLYWYRQALGQGPEFLTYFNYEAQQDKSGLPNDRFSAERPEGSISTLTIQRTEQRDSAMYRCASSPDINQPQHFGDGTRLSIL.

The V call is TRBV4-3, the J call TRBJ2-7; D may be TRBD2 (5 bases). Germline CDR1 and CDR2: LGHNA and YSLEER. V shed 4 bases and J shed 2 bases, with 15 bases lying between them. The CDR3 length is 15 residues. Here the CDR3 DNA reads TGCGCCAGCAGCCGAGGGTCGCCCACCCCCTACGAGCAGTACTTC. It encodes CASSRGSPTPYEQYF.

This clone was detected only once. The V call is TRBV6-5, the J call TRBJ2-3; 11 bases match TRBD2. The V gene's germline CDR1 is MNHEY and CDR2 SVGAGI. Trimming cost V 4 bases and J 2 bases; bases outside gene matches: 5. CDR3 length: 16 amino acids. The CDR3 protein is CASSFRLAGNTDTQYF. The DNA for the CDR3 is TGTGCCAGCAGTTTTCGACTAGCGGGAAACACAGATACGCAGTATTTT.

This rearrangement joins TRBV19 to TRBJ2-3; 12 nucleotides agree with TRBD2. Germline trimming cut 4 bases from V and 3 bases from J; bases unmatched to any gene: 2. Looked up from germline, CDR1 is LNHDA and CDR2 is SQIVND (reference sequence). This CDR3 comprises 15 residues. The CDR3 spells CASSRTSGITDTQYF. CDR3 sequence (DNA): TGTGCCAGTAGTAGGACTAGCGGGATTACAGATACGCAGTATTTT.

The chain has TRBV29-1 and TRBJ2-5; D may be TRBD2 (5 bases). The assigned J gene may be wrong: the sequence end matches TRBJ2-7 better. The CDR3 length is 16 residues. Germline V CDR1 and CDR2: SQVTM, ANQGSEA. The DNA of the CDR3 is TGCAGCGTCGCGAGGGCTAGCAGACTTCTAAGCTACGAGCAGTACTTC. Its translation is CSVARASRLLSYEQYF.

The CDR3 here is CASSLVAGVYEQYF. For the CDR3, the DNA is TGTGCCAGCAGCTTAGTAGCGGGAGTATACGAGCAGTACTTC. The rearrangement joins TRBV7-9 to TRBJ2-7; 9 nucleotides align to TRBD2. Looked up from germline, CDR1 is SEHNR and CDR2 is FQNEAQ (reference sequence). Trimming removed 1 base from V and 4 bases from J; junction bases left unmatched: 2. The CDR3 consists of 14 residues.

This sequence joins TRBV5-1 and TRBJ2-5, with 8 bases fitting TRBD1. The length of the CDR3 is 13 residues. CDR1 is SGHRS, CDR2 YFSETQ, per germline. After removal of 4 bases from V and 4 bases from J, the junction contained 3 bases not matched to a gene. The CDR3 sequence: CASSRQGPETQYF. DNA of the CDR3: TGCGCCAGCAGCCGACAGGGGCCAGAGACCCAGTACTTC.

This chain uses TRBV6-1 with TRBJ2-7, with 8 bases that match TRBD2. The ends lost 5 bases at V and 9 bases at J; junction bases unmatched: 12. The CDR3 has 14 residues. Per the germline V gene, CDR1 is MNHNS and CDR2 is SASEGT. CDR3 protein: CASSYNSDLAGQYF. The CDR3 coding sequence is TGTGCCAGCAGTTATAACTCAGACCTAGCGGGGCAGTACTTC.